This T cell receptor (beta chain) came from a study of T cell changes during pregnancy in multiple sclerosis. Profiled with immunoSEQ multiplex PCR; TCRdb holds only in-frame clones, not every one. The repertoire has 35,000 to 45,000 clones, 90% of them found once; the top ten carry under 0.55%. With 6 bases clipped from V and 2 bases from J, the junction kept 7 bases outside the gene matches. Looked up from germline, CDR1 is SNHLY and CDR2 is FYNNEI. The CDR3 contains 15 residues. The specimen was CD4+ T cells from peripheral blood mononuclear cells, collected in the first trimester of pregnancy. The clonotype was recovered from a female donor in good health, enrolled as a control in a pregnancy study. V gene TRBV2 combines with J gene TRBJ1-3, with TRBD1 matching over 7 bases. CDR3 loop: CASRRTGTAGNTIYF. In nucleotides, the CDR3 is TGTGCCAGCAGAAGAACCGGGACAGCTGGAAACACCATATATTTT. The full variable domain, its missing parts supplied by reference TRBV2 and TRBJ1-3, is EPEVTQTPSHQVTQMGQEVILRCVPISNHLYFYWYRQILGQKVEFLVSFYNNEISEKSEIFDDQFSVERPDGSNFTLKIRSTKLEDSAMYFCASRRTGTAGNTIYFGEGSWLTVV.